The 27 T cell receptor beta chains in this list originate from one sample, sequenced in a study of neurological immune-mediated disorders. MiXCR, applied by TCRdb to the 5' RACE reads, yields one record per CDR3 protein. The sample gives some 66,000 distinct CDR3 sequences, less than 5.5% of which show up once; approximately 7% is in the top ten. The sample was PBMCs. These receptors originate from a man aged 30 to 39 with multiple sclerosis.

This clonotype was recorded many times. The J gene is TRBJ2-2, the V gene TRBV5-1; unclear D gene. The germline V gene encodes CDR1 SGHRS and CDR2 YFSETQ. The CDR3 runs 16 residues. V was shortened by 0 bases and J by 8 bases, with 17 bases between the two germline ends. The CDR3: CASSLEQFSRVGELFF. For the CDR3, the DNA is TGCGCCAGCAGCTTGGAACAGTTTTCGCGTGTGGGGGAGCTGTTTTTT.

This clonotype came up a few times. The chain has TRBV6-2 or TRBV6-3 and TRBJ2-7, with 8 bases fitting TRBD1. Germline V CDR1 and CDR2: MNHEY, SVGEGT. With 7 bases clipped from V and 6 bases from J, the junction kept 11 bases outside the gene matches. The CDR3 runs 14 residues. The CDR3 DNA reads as TGTGCCAGCATCCCACGGGACAGGCCGGGCGAGCAGTACGTC. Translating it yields CASIPRDRPGEQYV.

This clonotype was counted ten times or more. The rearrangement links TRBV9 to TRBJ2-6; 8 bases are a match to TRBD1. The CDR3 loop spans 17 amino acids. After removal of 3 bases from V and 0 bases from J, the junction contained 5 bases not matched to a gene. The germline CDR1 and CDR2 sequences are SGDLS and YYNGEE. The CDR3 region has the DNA TGTGCCAGCAGCGGACGGGACAGGCCCTCTGGGGCCAACGTCCTGACTTTC. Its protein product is CASSGRDRPSGANVLTF.

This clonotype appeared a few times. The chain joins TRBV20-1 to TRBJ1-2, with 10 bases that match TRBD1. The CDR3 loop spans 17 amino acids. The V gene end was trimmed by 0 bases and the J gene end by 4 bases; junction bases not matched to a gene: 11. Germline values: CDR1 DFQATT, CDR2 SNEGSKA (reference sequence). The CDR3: CSARDGTGDSPTYGYTF. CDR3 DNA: TGCAGTGCTAGAGATGGGACAGGGGATAGTCCAACCTATGGCTACACCTTC.

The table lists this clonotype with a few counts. CDR3 sequence (DNA): TGCGCCAGTAACACCGGGACTAGAATAATAGATACGCAGTATTTT. It codes for CASNTGTRIIDTQYF. The gene calls are TRBV5-1 and TRBJ2-3; 8 bases match TRBD2. CDR3 length equals 15 residues. Looked up from germline, CDR1 is SGHRS and CDR2 is YFSETQ. The junction had 13 bases not matched to a gene; V was cut back by 8 bases and J by 5 bases.

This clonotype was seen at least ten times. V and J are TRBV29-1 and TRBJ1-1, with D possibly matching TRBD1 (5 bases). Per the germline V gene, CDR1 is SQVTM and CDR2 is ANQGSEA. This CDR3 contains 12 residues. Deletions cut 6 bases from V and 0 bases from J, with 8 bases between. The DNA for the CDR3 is TGCAGCGTGGGACCGATGAACACTGAAGCTTTCTTT. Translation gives CSVGPMNTEAFF.

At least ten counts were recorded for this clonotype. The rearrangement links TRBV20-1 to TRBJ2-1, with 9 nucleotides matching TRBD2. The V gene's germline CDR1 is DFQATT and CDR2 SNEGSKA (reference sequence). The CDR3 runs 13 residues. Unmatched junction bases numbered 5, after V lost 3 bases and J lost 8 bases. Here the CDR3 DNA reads TGCAGTGCTAGTCCTAGCGGGGTGGATGAGCAGTTCTTC. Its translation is CSASPSGVDEQFF.

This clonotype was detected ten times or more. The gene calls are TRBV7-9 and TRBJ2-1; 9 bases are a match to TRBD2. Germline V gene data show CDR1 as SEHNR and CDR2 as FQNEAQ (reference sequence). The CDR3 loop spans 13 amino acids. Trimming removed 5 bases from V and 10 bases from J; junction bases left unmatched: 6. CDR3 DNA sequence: TGTGCCAGCAGCCGCGGGACTAGCAAAGAGCAGTTCTTC. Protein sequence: CASSRGTSKEQFF.

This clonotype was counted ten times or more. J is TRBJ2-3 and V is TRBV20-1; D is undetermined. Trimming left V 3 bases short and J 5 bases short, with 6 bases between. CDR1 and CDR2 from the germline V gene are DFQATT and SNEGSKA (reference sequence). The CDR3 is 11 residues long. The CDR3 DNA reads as TGCAGTGCTAGCGCAGTAGATACGCAGTATTTT. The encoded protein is CSASAVDTQYF.

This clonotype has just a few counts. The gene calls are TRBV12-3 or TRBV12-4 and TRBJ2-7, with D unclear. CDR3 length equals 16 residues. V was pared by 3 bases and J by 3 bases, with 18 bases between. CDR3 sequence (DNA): TGTGCCAGCAGTTTTCGTTCCCCACGTCTGGGCTACGAGCAGTACTTC. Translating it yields CASSFRSPRLGYEQYF.

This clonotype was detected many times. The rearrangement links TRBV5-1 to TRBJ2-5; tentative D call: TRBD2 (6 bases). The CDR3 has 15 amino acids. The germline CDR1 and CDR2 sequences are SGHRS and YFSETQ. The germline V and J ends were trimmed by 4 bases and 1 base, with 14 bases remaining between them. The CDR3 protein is CASSPPLGGQETQYF. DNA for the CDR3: TGCGCCAGCAGCCCGCCGCTGGGGGGCCAAGAGACCCAGTACTTC.

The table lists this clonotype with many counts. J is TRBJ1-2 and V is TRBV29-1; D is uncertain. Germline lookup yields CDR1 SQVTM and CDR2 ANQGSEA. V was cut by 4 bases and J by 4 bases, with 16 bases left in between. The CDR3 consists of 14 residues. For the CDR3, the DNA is TGCAGCGTTGGCAAGAGGGAGGAAGGCTATGGCTACACCTTC. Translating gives CSVGKREEGYGYTF. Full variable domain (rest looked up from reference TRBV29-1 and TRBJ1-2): SAVISQKPSRDICQRGTSLTIQCQVDSQVTMMFWYRQQPGQSLTLIATANQGSEATYESGFVIDKFPISRPNLTFSTLTVSNMSPEDSSIYLCSVGKREEGYGYTFGSGTRLTVV.

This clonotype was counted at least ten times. DNA for the CDR3: TGCGCCAGCAGCTTGGGACAGAGGGACACTGAAGCTTTCTTT. It is translated as CASSLGQRDTEAFF. This sequence joins TRBV5-1 and TRBJ1-1; possibly TRBD1 for D (5 bases). Germline lookup yields CDR1 SGHRS and CDR2 YFSETQ. The V and J ends lost 0 bases and 3 bases respectively, with 9 bases between them. This CDR3 region has 14 residues. Full variable domain (rest looked up from reference TRBV5-1 and TRBJ1-1): KAGVTQTPRYLIKTRGQQVTLSCSPISGHRSVSWYQQTPGQGLQFLFEYFSETQRNKGNFPGRFSGRQFSNSRSEMNVSTLELGDSALYLCASSLGQRDTEAFFGQGTRLTVV.

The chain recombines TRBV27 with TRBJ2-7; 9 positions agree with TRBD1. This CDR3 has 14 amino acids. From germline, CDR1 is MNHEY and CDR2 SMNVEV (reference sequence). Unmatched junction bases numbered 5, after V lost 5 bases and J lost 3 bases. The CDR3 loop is CASSRDREIYEQYF. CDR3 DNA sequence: TGTGCCAGCAGTCGGGACAGGGAAATCTACGAGCAGTACTTC.

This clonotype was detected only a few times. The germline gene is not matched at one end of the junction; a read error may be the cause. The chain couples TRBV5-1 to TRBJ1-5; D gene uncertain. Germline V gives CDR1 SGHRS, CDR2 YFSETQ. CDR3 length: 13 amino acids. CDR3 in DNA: TGCGCCAGCAGCCCCGATAGCAATCAGCCCCAGAATTTT. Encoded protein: CASSPDSNQPQNF.

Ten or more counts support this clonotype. The CDR3 DNA is TGTGCCAGCACCTTGGGGGGAGGTCGGGGCAATCAGCCCCAGCATTTT. It translates to CASTLGGGRGNQPQHF. The chain recombines TRBV12-3 or TRBV12-4 with TRBJ1-5; TRBD1 might be the D (5 bases). The CDR3 has 16 residues. With 7 bases removed from V and 2 bases from J, the gap between germline ends came to 18 bases.

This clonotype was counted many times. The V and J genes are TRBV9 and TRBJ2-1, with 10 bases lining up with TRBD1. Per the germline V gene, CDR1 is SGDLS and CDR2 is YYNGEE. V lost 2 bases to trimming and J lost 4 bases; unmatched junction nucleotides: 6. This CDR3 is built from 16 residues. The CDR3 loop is CASSVEGGQGYNEQFF. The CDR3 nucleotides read TGTGCCAGCAGCGTCGAGGGGGGACAGGGGTACAATGAGCAGTTCTTC.

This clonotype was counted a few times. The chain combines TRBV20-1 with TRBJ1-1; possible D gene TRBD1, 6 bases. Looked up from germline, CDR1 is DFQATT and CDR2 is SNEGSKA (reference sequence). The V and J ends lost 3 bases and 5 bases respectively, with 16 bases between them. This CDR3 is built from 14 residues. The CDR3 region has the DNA TGCAGTGCTAGGTCGGGGGGCGTAGGGACTGAAGCTTTCTTT. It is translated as CSARSGGVGTEAFF.

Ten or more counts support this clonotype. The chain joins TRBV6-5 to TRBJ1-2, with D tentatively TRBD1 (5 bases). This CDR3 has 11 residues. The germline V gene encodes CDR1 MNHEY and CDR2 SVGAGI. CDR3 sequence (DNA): TGTTCAGTGGGGGCTAACTATGGCTACACCTTC. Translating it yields CSVGANYGYTF.

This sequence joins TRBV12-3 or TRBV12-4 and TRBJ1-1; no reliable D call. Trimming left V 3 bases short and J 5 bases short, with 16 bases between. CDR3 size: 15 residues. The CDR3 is CASSFGSLLRTEAFF. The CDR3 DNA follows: TGTGCCAGCAGTTTTGGGAGCCTGTTGAGGACTGAAGCTTTCTTT.

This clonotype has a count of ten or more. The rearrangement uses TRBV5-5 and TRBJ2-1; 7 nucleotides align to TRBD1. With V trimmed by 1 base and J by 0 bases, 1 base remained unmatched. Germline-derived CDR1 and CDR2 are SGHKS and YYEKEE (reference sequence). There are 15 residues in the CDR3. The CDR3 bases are TGTGCCAGCAGCTTGTACAGGGGCTCCTACAATGAGCAGTTCTTC. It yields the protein CASSLYRGSYNEQFF.

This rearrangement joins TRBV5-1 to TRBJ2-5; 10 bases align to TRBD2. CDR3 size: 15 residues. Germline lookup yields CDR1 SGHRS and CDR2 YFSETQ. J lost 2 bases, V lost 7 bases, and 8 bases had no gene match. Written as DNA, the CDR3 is TGCGCCAGCTCCGACTCTAGCGGGGGTCAAGAGACCCAGTACTTC. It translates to CASSDSSGGQETQYF.

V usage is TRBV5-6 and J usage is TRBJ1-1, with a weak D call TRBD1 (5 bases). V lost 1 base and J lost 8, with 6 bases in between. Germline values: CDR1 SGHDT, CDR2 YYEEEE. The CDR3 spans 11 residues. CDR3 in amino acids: CASSLWTEAFF. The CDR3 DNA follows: TGTGCCAGCAGCTTGTGGACAGAAGCTTTCTTT. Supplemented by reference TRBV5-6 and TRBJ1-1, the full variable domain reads DAGVTQSPTHLIKTRGQQVTLRCSPKSGHDTVSWYQQALGQGPQFIFQYYEEEERQRGNFPDRFSGHQFPNYSSELNVNALLLGDSALYLCASSLWTEAFFGQGTRLTVV.

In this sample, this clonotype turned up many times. The CDR3 sequence: CASSLPGGGRKQYF. As DNA, the CDR3 is TGTGCCAGCAGCCTCCCTGGGGGGGGAAGAAAGCAGTACTTC. The chain has TRBV14 and TRBJ2-7, with 7 bases fitting TRBD2. Trimming removed 4 bases from V and 8 bases from J; junction bases left unmatched: 11. This CDR3 has 14 residues. In germline, CDR1 is SGHDN, CDR2 FVKESK.

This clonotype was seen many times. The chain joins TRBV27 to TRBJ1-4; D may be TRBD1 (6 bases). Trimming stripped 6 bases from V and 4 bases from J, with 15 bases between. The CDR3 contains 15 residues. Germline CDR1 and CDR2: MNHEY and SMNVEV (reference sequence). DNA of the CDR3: TGTGCCAGCAGCCAAACGCGGACAGATAATGAAAAACTGTTTTTT. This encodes CASSQTRTDNEKLFF.

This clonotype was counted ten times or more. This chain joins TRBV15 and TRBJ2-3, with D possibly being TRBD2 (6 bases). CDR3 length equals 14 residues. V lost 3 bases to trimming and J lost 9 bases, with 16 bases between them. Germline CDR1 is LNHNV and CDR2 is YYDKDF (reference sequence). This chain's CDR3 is CATSSRVEGRTQYF. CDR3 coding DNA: TGTGCCACCAGCAGTAGGGTGGAGGGGCGAACGCAGTATTTT.

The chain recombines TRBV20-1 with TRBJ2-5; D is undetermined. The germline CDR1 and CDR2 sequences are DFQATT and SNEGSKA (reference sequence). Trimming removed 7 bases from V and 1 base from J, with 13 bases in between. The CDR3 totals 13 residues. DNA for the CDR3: TGCAGTGTCACGGTCCCCCTCCAAGAGACCCAGTACTTC. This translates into CSVTVPLQETQYF.